The 14 T cell receptor beta chains given below trace back to one sample, sequenced in a study of cytomegalovirus exposure and HLA in healthy donors. Libraries were prepared by immunoSEQ multiplex PCR; TCRdb keeps only in-frame clonotypes and omits some of them. In the table there are approximately 170,000 clones, 80% to 85% of which are singletons. Material: PBMCs. The origin of the receptors is a man in his thirties or forties in good health and CMV-seropositive.

CDR3 sequence (DNA): TGTGCCAGCTCCCCGGGTGAGGCAACTAATGAAAAACTGTTTTTT. Amino acids: CASSPGEATNEKLFF. The rearrangement joins TRBV7-9 to TRBJ1-4; D gene ambiguous. The CDR3 covers 15 residues. V lost 8 bases and J lost 0, with 13 bases in between. Germline V gene data show CDR1 as SEHNR and CDR2 as FQNEAQ (reference sequence).

The chain combines TRBV10-3 with TRBJ1-1; no firm D call. CDR3 length: 12 residues. With 10 bases removed from V and 1 base from J, the gap between germline ends came to 10 bases. CDR1 is ENHRY, CDR2 SYGVKD, per germline. The CDR3 bases are TGTGCCACAAACGGAGGGAACACTGAAGCTTTCTTT. The encoded protein is CATNGGNTEAFF.

The gene calls are TRBV4-1 and TRBJ1-2, with D maybe TRBD1 (5 bases). The CDR3 has 15 residues. Trimming shortened V by 0 bases and J by 5 bases, and 13 bases separated the two germline ends. The V gene's germline CDR1 is MGHRA and CDR2 YSYEKL. The CDR3 reads CASSQDRQPGYGYTF. In nucleotides, the CDR3 is TGCGCCAGCAGCCAAGATCGACAGCCAGGGTATGGCTACACCTTC.

This chain links TRBV6-1 with TRBJ2-7; TRBD1 might be the D (5 bases). CDR1 is MNHNS, CDR2 SASEGT, per germline. The germline V and J ends were trimmed by 4 bases and 3 bases, with 10 bases remaining between them. The CDR3 has 13 amino acids. The CDR3 coding sequence is TGTGCCAGCAGTGGTAGCAGGGTCTACGAGCAGTACTTC. Translation: CASSGSRVYEQYF.

The V gene is TRBV19, the J gene TRBJ2-1; perhaps TRBD1 as D (6 bases). V dropped 3 bases and J dropped 6 bases, with 15 bases sitting between them. From germline, CDR1 is LNHDA and CDR2 SQIVND (reference sequence). The CDR3 loop spans 15 amino acids. The CDR3 sequence is CASSISGRGPNEQFF. Here the CDR3 DNA reads TGTGCCAGTAGTATTTCTGGCAGGGGCCCCAATGAGCAGTTCTTC.

This clone appeared once. The genes are TRBV11-2 and TRBJ1-1, with D tentatively TRBD1 (6 bases). Germline-derived CDR1 and CDR2 are SGHAT and FQNNGV. Trimming took off 4 bases at V and 8 bases at J, with 17 bases between the two ends. CDR3 length equals 14 residues. The CDR3 region is CASSSLQGRGEAFF. DNA of the CDR3: TGTGCCAGCAGCTCCCTCCAGGGGCGGGGGGAAGCTTTCTTT.

The rearrangement joins TRBV4-1 to TRBJ1-2; 10 bases agree with TRBD1. The ends lost 1 base at V and 4 bases at J; junction bases unmatched: 9. The germline V gene encodes CDR1 MGHRA and CDR2 YSYEKL. The CDR3 runs to 17 residues. CDR3 in amino acids: CASSQGGTGALRYGYTF. CDR3 nucleotides: TGCGCCAGCAGCCAAGGCGGGACAGGGGCCCTCCGCTATGGCTACACCTTC.

This sequence joins TRBV9 and TRBJ2-1; 12 nucleotides agree with TRBD2. Germline lookup yields CDR1 SGDLS and CDR2 YYNGEE. V lost 3 bases to trimming and J lost 4 bases; unmatched junction nucleotides: 8. This CDR3 is 17 amino acids long. In DNA, the CDR3 is TGTGCCAGCAGCGATCGAATCGGACTAGCGGGATACAATGAGCAGTTCTTC. This translates into CASSDRIGLAGYNEQFF. Full variable domain (remainder filled in from reference TRBV9 and TRBJ2-1): DSGVTQTPKHLITATGQRVTLRCSPRSGDLSVYWYQQSLDQGLQFLIQYYNGEERAKGNILERFSAQQFPDLHSELNLSSLELGDSALYFCASSDRIGLAGYNEQFFGPGTRLTVL.

The CDR3 DNA is TGTGCCAGCAGTTTACTGGCAGGGGGTATTCGTAACCAAGAGACCCAGTACTTC. This gives the protein CASSLLAGGIRNQETQYF. The J gene is TRBJ2-5, the V gene TRBV27; the match to TRBD1 covers 7 bases. CDR1 and CDR2 from the germline V gene are MNHEY and SMNVEV (reference sequence). The V and J ends lost 2 bases and 0 bases, in that order; junction bases with no gene match: 12. The CDR3 covers 18 residues.

The chain employs TRBV28 and TRBJ1-1; 8 bases are shared with TRBD1. J lost 0 bases, V lost 5 bases, and 11 bases had no gene match. The CDR3 loop spans 17 amino acids. CDR1 is MDHEN, CDR2 SYDVKM, per germline. CDR3 residues: CASSLPSRGRMNTEAFF. Here the CDR3 DNA reads TGTGCCAGCAGTCTCCCGAGCAGGGGGCGCATGAACACTGAAGCTTTCTTT.

The V and J genes are TRBV11-2 and TRBJ1-1; 9 bases agree with TRBD1. The V gene's germline CDR1 is SGHAT and CDR2 FQNNGV. The CDR3 contains 18 residues. V lost 1 base and J lost 3; bases outside the gene matches: 12. The CDR3 DNA follows: TGTGCCAGCAGCTTAGCCCCGGGACAGGGAAGTTTGGACACTGAAGCTTTCTTT. Amino acids: CASSLAPGQGSLDTEAFF.

This clone has more than one count but fewer than ten. The chain recombines TRBV27 with TRBJ2-7, with 8 positions matching TRBD1. In germline, CDR1 is MNHEY, CDR2 SMNVEV (reference sequence). The CDR3 loop spans 13 amino acids. With 5 bases clipped from V and 6 bases from J, the junction kept 6 bases outside the gene matches. The CDR3 bases are TGTGCCAGCAGTCCCCGAGGACAGGGCGAGCAGTACTTC. This codes for CASSPRGQGEQYF.

The chain is built from TRBV27 and TRBJ2-1, with TRBD2 matching 9 bases. The CDR3 contains 15 residues. The germline gives CDR1 MNHEY, CDR2 SMNVEV (reference sequence). Trimming removed 1 base from V and 6 bases from J; junction bases left unmatched: 4. CDR3 in amino acids: CASSLYASGINEQFF. CDR3 in DNA: TGTGCCAGCAGTTTATATGCTAGCGGGATCAATGAGCAGTTCTTC.

The genes are TRBV7-8 and TRBJ2-7; 7 positions match TRBD2. The CDR3 is made up of 14 amino acids. CDR1 is SGHVS and CDR2 is FQNEAQ in the germline V gene. Trimming removed 5 bases from V and 6 bases from J; junction bases left unmatched: 10. In DNA, the CDR3 is TGTGCCAGCAGCCAAGCGGGATCTTTCGGCGAGCAGTACTTC. This encodes CASSQAGSFGEQYF.